This T cell receptor beta chain originates from a study of human T cells and chemical hapten exposure. In the study overall: Researchers reported sensitizing a roughly 2 cm by roughly 2 cm upper inner arm skin site with 2% DPC. Patch testing was performed with 0.01% DPC on the upper back, with reading at 6 days. Regarding the study as a whole: Patch test score showed a positive correlation with PT1 expanded TCR counts.

In the original workflow: TCR counts had a median of 95,638 per sample and spanned about 23,224 to 690,600. From the RACE reads, TCRdb called clonotypes with MiXCR, one entry per CDR3 protein. TCRdb, not the authors, supplied the V and J calls. The table has about 82,000 distinct CDR3 sequences, around 13% seen once. Per the germline V gene, CDR1 is LGHDT and CDR2 is YNNKEL (reference sequence). This CDR3 has 15 amino acids. V was clipped by 4 bases and J by 1 base, with 14 bases between them. Only a few counts were recorded for this clonotype. Its antigen remains unknown. Time point defined: patch test 3, about 24 weeks after DPC sensitization. The treatment is: therapeutic diphenylcyclopropenone sensitization with weekly scalp DPC.

The chain has TRBV3-1 and TRBJ2-7; D possibly matches TRBD1 or TRBD2 (5 bases each). This clonotype originated in a woman between 45 and 60 years old with alopecia areata. Some clones in this sample may be carry-over from other donors' samples. The specimen comprised whole blood, sampled in connection with sensitization to the hapten diphenylcyclopropenone (DPC). In DNA, the CDR3 is TGTGCCAGCAGCCCCCCGTGGGACGGATCCTACGAGCAGTACTTC. This codes for CASSPPWDGSYEQYF.